Sequencing of this TCR beta chain was carried out in a study of cytomegalovirus exposure and HLA in healthy donors. About the research overall: The early release's HLA-typed donors yielded 65 million to 85 million unique TCRs. Study-level points and caveats: Rarity characterized most TCR sequences, yet some public TCRs appeared in many donors. From TCR beta sequences, most subjects' HLA-A and HLA-B alleles were reportedly predicted accurately. V- and J-gene trimming in TCR beta was tied to a missense DCLRE1C variant by an analysis performed later.

The PCR was carried out with 60 Vbeta primers and 13 Jbeta primers. TCRdb keeps only in-frame clones here, not all; method: immunoSEQ multiplex PCR. The sample consists of around 110,000 clones, approximately 71% of them appearing once. A remark on this clone: Its antigen is undetermined.

Trimming took off 4 bases at V and 2 bases at J, with 5 bases between the two ends. The CDR3 is 12 residues long. CDR1 SGHNT and CDR2 YYREEE come from the germline V gene (reference sequence). The source material was PBMCs. The V call is TRBV5-4, the J call TRBJ2-3; D gene ambiguous. This TCR was recovered from a man between 40 and 49 years old in good health and CMV-seronegative. CDR3 bases: TGTGCCAGCAGCCTAGACACAGATACGCAGTATTTT. It encodes CASSLDTDTQYF.